This is a list of T cell receptor beta chains from one sample in a study of T cells in Graves' hyperthyroidism and ophthalmopathy. TCRdb re-called the multiplex PCR reads with MiXCR, one entry per CDR3 protein. Among roughly 510,000 distinct CDR3 sequences listed, less than 25% were seen once. The specimen sequenced was blood. The receptors were gathered from a man between 18 and 35 years old with Graves' hyperthyroidism. Both conserved end residues are part of each CDR3. D genes are given only for firm matches. Not every row has a clone size; where given, it reads once, few, many or a size class.

d_call: -
j_call: TRBJ1-5
clone_size: many
v_call: TRBV15
cdr3_aa: CATNMDTGQPQHF
cdr3_nt: TGTGCCACCAACATGGACACCGGTCAGCCCCAGCATTTT

d_call: -
j_call: TRBJ2-2
clone_size: -
v_call: TRBV6-5
cdr3_aa: CASSYSSNTGELFF
cdr3_nt: TGTGCCAGCAGTTACAGCTCGAACACCGGGGAGCTGTTTTTT

d_call: TRBD1
j_call: TRBJ1-2
clone_size: few
v_call: TRBV13
cdr3_aa: CASSRDRGRAGYTF
cdr3_nt: TGTGCCAGCAGCCGGGACAGGGGGCGGGCTGGCTACACCTTC

d_call: -
j_call: TRBJ1-5
clone_size: many
v_call: TRBV6-1
cdr3_aa: CASSEVGRWDQPQHF
cdr3_nt: TGTGCCAGCAGTGAAGTCGGGAGGTGGGATCAGCCCCAGCATTTT

d_call: -
j_call: TRBJ2-6
clone_size: many
v_call: TRBV28
cdr3_aa: CASSESGANVLTF
cdr3_nt: TGTGCCAGCAGCGAGAGCGGGGCCAACGTCCTGACTTTC

d_call: -
j_call: TRBJ1-5
clone_size: many
v_call: TRBV15
cdr3_aa: CATSRETISNQPQHF
cdr3_nt: TGTGCCACCAGCAGAGAAACAATAAGCAATCAGCCCCAGCATTTT

d_call: TRBD1
j_call: TRBJ2-7
clone_size: -
v_call: TRBV28
cdr3_aa: CASSSQGSNYEQYF
cdr3_nt: TGTGCCAGCAGTTCACAGGGGAGTAACTACGAGCAGTACTTC

d_call: -
j_call: TRBJ1-2
clone_size: many
v_call: TRBV12-3/TRBV12-4
cdr3_aa: CASSLAQGYGYTF
cdr3_nt: TGTGCCAGCAGTTTAGCTCAAGGGTATGGCTACACCTTC

d_call: TRBD1
j_call: TRBJ2-7
clone_size: many
v_call: TRBV2
cdr3_aa: CASRGTGFEQYF
cdr3_nt: TGTGCCAGCAGGGGGACAGGCTTTGAGCAGTACTTC

d_call: -
j_call: TRBJ1-1
clone_size: many
v_call: TRBV27
cdr3_aa: CASTGGGGAEAFF
cdr3_nt: TGTGCCAGCACCGGCGGCGGAGGGGCTGAAGCTTTCTTT

d_call: -
j_call: TRBJ1-2
clone_size: many
v_call: TRBV7-2
cdr3_aa: CASSLVQSTNYGYTF
cdr3_nt: TGTGCCAGCAGCTTAGTACAGTCTACTAACTATGGCTACACCTTC

d_call: -
j_call: TRBJ1-6
clone_size: many
v_call: TRBV2
cdr3_aa: CASRGGTNSPLHF
cdr3_nt: TGTGCCAGCAGGGGTGGGACAAATTCACCCCTCCACTTT

d_call: -
j_call: TRBJ2-5
clone_size: few
v_call: TRBV24-1
cdr3_aa: CATSDLSEETQYF
cdr3_nt: TGTGCCACCAGTGATTTGTCAGAAGAGACCCAGTACTTC

d_call: -
j_call: TRBJ1-5
clone_size: -
v_call: TRBV6-1
cdr3_aa: CASSVGRLFGPQHF
cdr3_nt: TGTGCCAGCAGTGTGGGCAGGCTGTTTGGGCCCCAGCATTTT

d_call: TRBD1
j_call: TRBJ2-7
clone_size: few
v_call: TRBV7-6
cdr3_aa: CASSFGQGDTEQYF
cdr3_nt: TGTGCCAGCAGCTTTGGACAGGGGGATACCGAGCAGTACTTC

d_call: TRBD2
j_call: TRBJ2-7
clone_size: few
v_call: TRBV4-1
cdr3_aa: CASSQVGLWSYEQYF
cdr3_nt: TGCGCCAGCAGCCAAGTGGGACTATGGTCCTACGAGCAGTACTTC

d_call: TRBD1
j_call: TRBJ1-1
clone_size: once
v_call: TRBV5-1
cdr3_aa: CASSEGQGARATEAFF
cdr3_nt: TGCGCCAGCAGCGAGGGACAGGGGGCTCGGGCCACTGAAGCTTTCTTT

d_call: -
j_call: TRBJ2-6
clone_size: many
v_call: TRBV5-1
cdr3_aa: CASSDGTSGANVLTF
cdr3_nt: TGCGCCAGCAGCGACGGTACCTCTGGGGCCAACGTCCTGACTTTC

d_call: -
j_call: TRBJ1-5
clone_size: many
v_call: TRBV6-5
cdr3_aa: CASSYSRGSNQPQHF
cdr3_nt: TGTGCCAGCAGTTACTCGCGGGGTAGCAATCAGCCCCAGCATTTT

d_call: -
j_call: TRBJ1-1
clone_size: many
v_call: TRBV12-3/TRBV12-4
cdr3_aa: CASSFGGGGEAFF
cdr3_nt: TGTGCCAGCAGTTTCGGCGGGGGGGGTGAAGCTTTCTTT

d_call: TRBD1
j_call: TRBJ1-2
clone_size: few
v_call: TRBV5-1
cdr3_aa: CASSTDREGGYTF
cdr3_nt: TGCGCCAGCAGCACTGACAGGGAGGGCGGCTACACCTTC

d_call: -
j_call: TRBJ1-1
clone_size: many
v_call: TRBV6-5
cdr3_aa: CASSQTVFTEAFF
cdr3_nt: TGTGCCAGCAGCCAGACAGTCTTTACTGAAGCTTTCTTT

d_call: -
j_call: TRBJ2-5
clone_size: many
v_call: TRBV7-2
cdr3_aa: CASSLVSGGKKTQYF
cdr3_nt: TGTGCCAGCAGCTTAGTGTCGGGGGGCAAGAAGACCCAGTACTTC

d_call: -
j_call: TRBJ1-5
clone_size: -
v_call: TRBV11-2
cdr3_aa: CASSRGGGGWPQHF
cdr3_nt: TGTGCCAGCTCAAGGGGCGGGGGAGGATGGCCCCAGCATTTT

d_call: -
j_call: TRBJ2-7
clone_size: -
v_call: TRBV13
cdr3_aa: CASSLVLADEQYF
cdr3_nt: TGTGCCAGCAGCTTAGTACTAGCCGACGAGCAGTACTTC

d_call: -
j_call: TRBJ1-3
clone_size: many
v_call: TRBV15
cdr3_aa: CATSRDEETAGNTIYF
cdr3_nt: TGTGCCACCAGCAGAGATGAGGAGACGGCTGGAAACACCATATATTTT

d_call: TRBD2
j_call: TRBJ2-5
clone_size: many
v_call: TRBV27
cdr3_aa: CASSLFFLAGEETQYF
cdr3_nt: TGTGCCAGCAGTTTATTCTTCCTAGCGGGGGAAGAGACCCAGTACTTC

d_call: -
j_call: TRBJ2-4
clone_size: few
v_call: TRBV28
cdr3_aa: CASSHDRGIKYF
cdr3_nt: TGTGCCAGCAGTCACGACAGAGGCATTAAGTACTTC

d_call: -
j_call: TRBJ1-1
clone_size: few
v_call: TRBV19
cdr3_aa: CASSIAGVEAFF
cdr3_nt: TGTGCCAGTAGTATTGCTGGGGTTGAAGCTTTCTTT

d_call: -
j_call: TRBJ2-2
clone_size: many
v_call: TRBV28
cdr3_aa: CASSSGQAGTGELFF
cdr3_nt: TGTGCCAGCAGTTCCGGACAGGCGGGGACCGGGGAGCTGTTTTTT

d_call: TRBD1
j_call: TRBJ2-5
clone_size: -
v_call: TRBV25-1
cdr3_aa: CASSELFDRGTETQYF
cdr3_nt: TGTGCCAGCAGTGAATTATTCGACAGGGGAACCGAGACCCAGTACTTC

d_call: TRBD1
j_call: TRBJ2-4
clone_size: -
v_call: TRBV7-9
cdr3_aa: CASQDRPRGKGNIQYF
cdr3_nt: TGTGCCAGCCAGGACAGGCCTCGAGGGAAAGGAAACATTCAGTACTTC

d_call: -
j_call: TRBJ1-1
clone_size: many
v_call: TRBV28
cdr3_aa: CASSLSSEAFF
cdr3_nt: TGTGCCAGCAGTTTGAGCTCTGAAGCTTTCTTT

d_call: TRBD2
j_call: TRBJ2-3
clone_size: many
v_call: TRBV12-3/TRBV12-4
cdr3_aa: CASTSGLAGGLGNTQYF
cdr3_nt: TGTGCCAGCACCTCGGGACTAGCGGGGGGATTAGGGAATACGCAGTATTTT

d_call: -
j_call: TRBJ1-1
clone_size: many
v_call: TRBV4-1
cdr3_aa: CASSQVWGAMSEAFF
cdr3_nt: TGCGCCAGCAGCCAAGTTTGGGGGGCGATGTCTGAAGCTTTCTTT

d_call: -
j_call: TRBJ1-2
clone_size: -
v_call: TRBV6-1
cdr3_aa: CASSDQGSNYGYTF
cdr3_nt: TGTGCCAGCAGTGATCAGGGATCTAACTATGGCTACACCTTC

d_call: TRBD1
j_call: TRBJ1-3
clone_size: few
v_call: TRBV5-1
cdr3_aa: CASNPGTGPGNTIYF
cdr3_nt: TGCGCCAGCAATCCCGGGACAGGGCCTGGAAACACCATATATTTT

d_call: TRBD1
j_call: TRBJ1-1
clone_size: many
v_call: TRBV30
cdr3_aa: CAWSPTGVTEAFF
cdr3_nt: TGTGCCTGGAGTCCGACAGGGGTTACTGAAGCTTTCTTT

d_call: -
j_call: TRBJ1-5
clone_size: many
v_call: TRBV20-1
cdr3_aa: CSARGPQGGNQPQHF
cdr3_nt: TGCAGTGCTAGGGGCCCCCAAGGGGGCAATCAGCCCCAGCATTTT

d_call: TRBD1
j_call: TRBJ2-2
clone_size: -
v_call: TRBV6-2/TRBV6-3
cdr3_aa: CASSRQGPPTGELFF
cdr3_nt: TGTGCCAGCAGCCGACAGGGGCCTCCGACCGGGGAGCTGTTTTTT

d_call: -
j_call: TRBJ1-2
clone_size: many
v_call: TRBV28
cdr3_aa: CASSFYRLGRDGYTF
cdr3_nt: TGTGCCAGCAGTTTCTACAGGCTCGGGCGGGATGGCTACACCTTC

d_call: TRBD2
j_call: TRBJ2-7
clone_size: -
v_call: TRBV6-2/TRBV6-3
cdr3_aa: CATLTEGAGVGEQYF
cdr3_nt: TGTGCCACCCTGACTGAAGGAGCGGGAGTGGGGGAGCAGTACTTC

d_call: TRBD1
j_call: TRBJ1-1
clone_size: many
v_call: TRBV28
cdr3_aa: CASRLQGEWTEAFF
cdr3_nt: TGTGCCAGCCGTCTTCAGGGGGAGTGGACTGAAGCTTTCTTT

d_call: -
j_call: TRBJ1-2
clone_size: many
v_call: TRBV6-2/TRBV6-3
cdr3_aa: CASSYSSLALGESRSYTF
cdr3_nt: TGTGCCAGCAGTTACTCGAGCCTCGCTTTGGGGGAGTCTAGGAGCTACACCTTC

d_call: -
j_call: TRBJ2-7
clone_size: many
v_call: TRBV6-1
cdr3_aa: CASSEQPPYEQYF
cdr3_nt: TGTGCCAGCAGTGAACAGCCTCCCTACGAGCAGTACTTC

d_call: -
j_call: TRBJ1-6
clone_size: -
v_call: TRBV12-3/TRBV12-4
cdr3_aa: CASSLGTLKSYNSPLHF
cdr3_nt: TGTGCCAGCAGTTTGGGAACTCTGAAGTCCTATAATTCACCCCTCCACTTT

d_call: -
j_call: TRBJ1-2
clone_size: -
v_call: TRBV4-1
cdr3_aa: CASSQAEPRRGYGYTF
cdr3_nt: TGCGCCAGCAGCCAAGCGGAACCACGCCGAGGCTATGGCTACACCTTC

d_call: -
j_call: TRBJ2-2
clone_size: many
v_call: TRBV12-3/TRBV12-4
cdr3_aa: CASSLVTGGLGTGELFF
cdr3_nt: TGTGCCAGCAGTTTAGTGACCGGGGGGCTCGGCACCGGGGAGCTGTTTTTT

d_call: -
j_call: TRBJ2-7
clone_size: many
v_call: TRBV12-3/TRBV12-4
cdr3_aa: CASSFVTVYEQYF
cdr3_nt: TGTGCCAGCAGTTTCGTGACGGTCTACGAGCAGTACTTC

d_call: -
j_call: TRBJ2-5
clone_size: -
v_call: TRBV3-1
cdr3_aa: CASSQDKSGPETQYF
cdr3_nt: TGTGCCAGCAGCCAAGATAAATCAGGTCCCGAGACCCAGTACTTC

d_call: -
j_call: TRBJ2-7
clone_size: many
v_call: TRBV19
cdr3_aa: CASSMSLASDEQYF
cdr3_nt: TGTGCCAGTAGTATGTCGCTGGCTTCTGACGAGCAGTACTTC

d_call: TRBD1
j_call: TRBJ1-1
clone_size: many
v_call: TRBV28
cdr3_aa: CASRTTGGNTEAFF
cdr3_nt: TGTGCCAGCAGGACGACAGGGGGCAACACTGAAGCTTTCTTT